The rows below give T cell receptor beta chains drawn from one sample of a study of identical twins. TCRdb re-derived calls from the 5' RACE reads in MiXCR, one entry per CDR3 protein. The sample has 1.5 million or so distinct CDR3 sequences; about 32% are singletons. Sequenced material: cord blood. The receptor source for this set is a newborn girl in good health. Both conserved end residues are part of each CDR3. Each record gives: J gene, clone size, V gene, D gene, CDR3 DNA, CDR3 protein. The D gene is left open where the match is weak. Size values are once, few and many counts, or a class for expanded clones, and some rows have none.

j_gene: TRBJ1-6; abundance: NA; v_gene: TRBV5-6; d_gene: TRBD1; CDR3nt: TGTGCCAGCAGCACCTGGACAGGACCCTTTCCCCTCCACTTT; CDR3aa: CASSTWTGPFPLHF
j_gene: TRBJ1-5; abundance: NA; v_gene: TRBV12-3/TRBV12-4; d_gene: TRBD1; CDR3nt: TGTGCCAGCAGCGGGACAGATAATCAGCCCCAGCATTTT; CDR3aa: CASSGTDNQPQHF
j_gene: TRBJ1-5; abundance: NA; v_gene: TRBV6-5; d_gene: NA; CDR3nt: TGTGCCAGCAGTTTAAGGACTAGGTACAGTTCTAAAGGGCAGCCCCAGCATTTT; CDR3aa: CASSLRTRYSSKGQPQHF
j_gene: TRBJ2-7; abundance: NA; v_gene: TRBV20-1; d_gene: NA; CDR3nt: TGCAGTGCAGGGACTCGGTACGAGCAGTACTTC; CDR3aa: CSAGTRYEQYF
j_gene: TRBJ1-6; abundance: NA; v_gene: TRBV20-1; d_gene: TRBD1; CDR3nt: TGCAGTGCTAGAACTCTGGACAGGCTTAATTCACCCCTCCACTTT; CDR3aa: CSARTLDRLNSPLHF
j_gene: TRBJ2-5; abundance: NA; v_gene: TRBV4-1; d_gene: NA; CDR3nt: TGCGCCAGCAGCCAAGATAAATCCTTCCAAGAGACCCAGTACTTC; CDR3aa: CASSQDKSFQETQYF
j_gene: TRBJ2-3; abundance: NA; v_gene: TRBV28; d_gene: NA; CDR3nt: TGTCCCAGCAGCCCGTCAGATACGCAGTATTTT; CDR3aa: CPSSPSDTQYF
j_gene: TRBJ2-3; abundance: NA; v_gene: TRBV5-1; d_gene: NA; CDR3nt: TGCGCCAGCAGCTTGGCCTCGGGACAAAGGACAGATACGCAGTATTTT; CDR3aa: CASSLASGQRTDTQYF
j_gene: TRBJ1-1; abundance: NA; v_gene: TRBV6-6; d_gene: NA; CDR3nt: TGTGCCAGCAGTCCCTACAGGGCCGGTGAAGCTTTCTTT; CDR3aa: CASSPYRAGEAFF
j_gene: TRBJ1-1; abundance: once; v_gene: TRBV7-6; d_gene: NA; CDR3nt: TGTGCCAGCAGCTTAGCTCGGGGGGCGGCTGAAGCTTTCTTT; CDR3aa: CASSLARGAAEAFF
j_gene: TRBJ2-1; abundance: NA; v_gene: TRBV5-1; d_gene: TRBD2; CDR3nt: TGCGTCAGCAGCCCGGACATAGCGGGGGGGCGGGAAAATGAGCAGTTCTTC; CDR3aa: CVSSPDIAGGRENEQFF
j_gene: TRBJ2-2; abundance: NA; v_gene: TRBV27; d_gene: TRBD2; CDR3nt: TGTGCCAGCAGTTTAGCGGGAGTTTCCCCGAACACCGGGGAGCTGTTTTTT; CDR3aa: CASSLAGVSPNTGELFF
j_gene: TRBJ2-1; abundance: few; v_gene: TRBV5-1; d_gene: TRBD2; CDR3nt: TGCGCCAGCAGCTCCAGGACTAGTTCATCTGAGACCCAGTTCTTC; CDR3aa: CASSSRTSSSETQFF
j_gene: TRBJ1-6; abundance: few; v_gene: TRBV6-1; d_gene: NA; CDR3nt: TGTGCCAGCAGTGAAGGGGCCGCTCATAATTCACCCCTCCACTTT; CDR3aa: CASSEGAAHNSPLHF
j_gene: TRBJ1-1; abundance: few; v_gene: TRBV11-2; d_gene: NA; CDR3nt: TGTGCCAGCAGCTTAGATCTGGGGGACCCGAACACTGAAGCTTTCTTT; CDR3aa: CASSLDLGDPNTEAFF
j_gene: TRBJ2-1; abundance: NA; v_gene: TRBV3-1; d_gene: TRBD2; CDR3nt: TGTGCCAGCAGCCGAGCGGGACTTCCAACCTACAATGAGCAGTTCTTC; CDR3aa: CASSRAGLPTYNEQFF
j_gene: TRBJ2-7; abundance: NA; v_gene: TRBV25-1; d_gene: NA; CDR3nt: TGTGCCAGCAGTGGGGCGTTTGGGGACTCCTACAATGAGCAGTACTTC; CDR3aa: CASSGAFGDSYNEQYF
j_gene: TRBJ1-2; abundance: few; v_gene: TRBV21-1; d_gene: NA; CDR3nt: TGTGCCCGATCCGCGGGACAGGGAGATCCGGGCTACACCTTC; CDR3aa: CARSAGQGDPGYTF
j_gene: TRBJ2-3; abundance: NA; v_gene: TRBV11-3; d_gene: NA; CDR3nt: TGTGCCAGCAGCTTCGGAGTGGGGACGCAGTATTTT; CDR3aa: CASSFGVGTQYF
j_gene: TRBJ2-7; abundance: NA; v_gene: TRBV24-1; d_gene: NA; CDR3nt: TGTGCCACCAGTCCGCTGGATAACAATGAGCAGTACTTC; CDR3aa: CATSPLDNNEQYF
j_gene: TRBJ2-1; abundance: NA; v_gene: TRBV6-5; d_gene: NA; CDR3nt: TGTGCCAGCACTAGTAGCGGAAGGTCCTACAATGAGCAGTTCTTC; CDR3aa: CASTSSGRSYNEQFF
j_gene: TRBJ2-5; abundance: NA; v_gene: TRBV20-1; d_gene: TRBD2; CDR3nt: TGCAGTGCTAGAGAGCCCAGGCTAGCGGGGGGGTACAATGAGCAGTACTTC; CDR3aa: CSAREPRLAGGYNEQYF
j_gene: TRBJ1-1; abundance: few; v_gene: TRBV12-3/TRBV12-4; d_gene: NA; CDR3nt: TGTGCCAGCAGTTATGAGGGGGGCACTGAAGCTTTCTTT; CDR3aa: CASSYEGGTEAFF
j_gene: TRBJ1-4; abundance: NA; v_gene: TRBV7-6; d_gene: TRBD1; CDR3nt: TGTGCCAGCAGCGCGACAGGGACCCCGAATGAAAAACTGTTTTTT; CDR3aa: CASSATGTPNEKLFF
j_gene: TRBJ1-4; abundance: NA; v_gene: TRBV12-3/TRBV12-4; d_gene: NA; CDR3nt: TGTGCCAGCAGTATTGGGGGCCCCCAAAAACTGTTTTTT; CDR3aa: CASSIGGPQKLFF
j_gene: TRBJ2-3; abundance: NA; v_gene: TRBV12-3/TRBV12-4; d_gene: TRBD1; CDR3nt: TGTGCCAGCAGTTTGGGGGACAGGGTGACCACAGATACGCAGTATTTT; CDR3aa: CASSLGDRVTTDTQYF
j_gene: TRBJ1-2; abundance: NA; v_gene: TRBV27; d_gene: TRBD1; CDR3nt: TGTGCCAGCAGTTTATCCGGGACAGGGGGTGGCTACACCTTC; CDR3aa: CASSLSGTGGGYTF
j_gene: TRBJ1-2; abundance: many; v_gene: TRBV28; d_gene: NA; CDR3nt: TGTGCCAGCAGTTTAGTCCAGTCCTATGGCTACACCTTC; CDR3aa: CASSLVQSYGYTF
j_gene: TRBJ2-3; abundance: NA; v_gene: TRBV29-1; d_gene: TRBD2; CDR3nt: TGCAGCGTTGCCCCCCGACTAGCGGGAGTCGATACGCAGTATTTT; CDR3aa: CSVAPRLAGVDTQYF
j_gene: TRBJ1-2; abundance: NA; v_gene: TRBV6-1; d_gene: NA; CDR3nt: TGTGCCAGCACGTCAGGGTGGTATGGCTACACCTTC; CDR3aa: CASTSGWYGYTF
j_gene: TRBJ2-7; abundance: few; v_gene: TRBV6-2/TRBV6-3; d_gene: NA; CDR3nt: TGTGCCAGCAGTTACGTCGGGGGTCAGGGCGAGCAGTACTTC; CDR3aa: CASSYVGGQGEQYF
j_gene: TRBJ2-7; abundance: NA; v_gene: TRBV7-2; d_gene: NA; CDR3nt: TGTGCCAGCAGCTTAACCAGGGAGGACTACGAGCAGTACTTC; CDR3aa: CASSLTREDYEQYF
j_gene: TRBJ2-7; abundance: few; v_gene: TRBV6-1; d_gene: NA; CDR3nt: TGTGCCAGCAGAGTGGCAGCCTCCTACGAGCAGTACTTC; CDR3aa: CASRVAASYEQYF
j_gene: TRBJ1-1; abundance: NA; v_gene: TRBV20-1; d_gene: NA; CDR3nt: TGCAGTGCTAGACACGAATACAGGGTCATAGCTTTCTTT; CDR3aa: CSARHEYRVIAFF
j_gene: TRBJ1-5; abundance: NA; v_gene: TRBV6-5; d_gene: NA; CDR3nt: TGTGCCAGCAGTTACCGGGACTATCAGCCCCAGCATTTT; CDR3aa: CASSYRDYQPQHF
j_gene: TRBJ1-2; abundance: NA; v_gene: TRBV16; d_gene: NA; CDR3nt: TGTGCCAGCGGAGCGATAGGGGGCTACACCTTC; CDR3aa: CASGAIGGYTF
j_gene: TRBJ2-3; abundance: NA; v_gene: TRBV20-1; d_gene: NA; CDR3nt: TGCAGTGCTAGCACCTCAGGGGGGGATACGCAGTATTTT; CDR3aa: CSASTSGGDTQYF
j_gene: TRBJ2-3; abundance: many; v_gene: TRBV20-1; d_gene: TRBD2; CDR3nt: TGCAGTGCTAGAGATAGGCGGGAGATAGAAGATACGCAGTATTTT; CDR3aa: CSARDRREIEDTQYF
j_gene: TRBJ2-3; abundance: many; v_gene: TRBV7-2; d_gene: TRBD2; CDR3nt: TGTGCCAGCAGCTTATTTACTAGCGGGGGGATGACAGCTACGCAGTATTTT; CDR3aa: CASSLFTSGGMTATQYF
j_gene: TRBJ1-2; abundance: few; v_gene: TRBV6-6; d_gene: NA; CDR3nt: TGTGCCAGCAGTTACTCCGACGGCTCTAACTATGGCTACACCTTC; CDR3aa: CASSYSDGSNYGYTF